Reported below is one TCR beta chain. Germline V lookup: CDR1 LGHNA, CDR2 YNFKEQ. V was cut by 0 bases and J by 3 bases, with 18 bases left in between. The CDR3 sequence is 18 residues long. Per the original data handling: By means of reference gene primer amplification, nucleated cell counts were estimated. The assay was immunoSEQ multiplex PCR, and TCRdb's table has in-frame clones only and misses some. D and trimming were read from the DNA, whereas the V and J calls and clone size are those reported in that table. The table has 63,000 or so clones, roughly 91% seen once. The data are from a study of blood T cell repertoires in COVID-19. Study context: The study drew acute and convalescent COVID-19 samples from the United States, Italy and Spain. T cells, B-cell-depleted T cells, or PBMCs provided the cDNA or gDNA that served as material.

Sequenced material: peripheral blood. The V and J genes are TRBV4-2 and TRBJ1-5, with D hard to call. The source is a man aged 60 to 75 with acute or convalescent COVID-19. The CDR3 loop is CASSQDETARATNQPQHF. For the CDR3, the DNA is TGTGCCAGCAGCCAAGATGAGACTGCCCGTGCCACCAATCAGCCCCAGCATTTT.